This T cell receptor beta chain emerged from a study of blood T cell repertoires in COVID-19. For the study at large: T cells, B-cell-depleted T cells, or PBMCs provided the cDNA or gDNA that served as material.

Residents of about two dozen US areas, aged about 18 to 95 years, made up the participants. Participants were placed into cohorts based on the clinical history they reported. Recovery among Cohort 3 donors was established by two negative PCRs, clearance, or symptom resolution. Germline CDR1 KGHSH, CDR2 LQKENI. Trimming took off 3 bases at V and 2 bases at J, with 16 bases between the two ends. The CDR3 sequence is 16 residues long. Measured with immunoSEQ multiplex PCR; TCRdb has only the in-frame clones, and not every one. The sample has some 530,000 clones, 75% to 90% seen once. This TCR came from a woman in her fifties or sixties who had recovered from COVID-19. Sequencing input: PBMCs or T cells enriched from blood (not recorded which). This chain uses TRBV18 with TRBJ1-2; D ambiguous. The chain's CDR3 is CASSPLKGVGNYGYTF. The CDR3 nucleotides read TGTGCCAGCTCACCCCTCAAGGGAGTAGGGAACTATGGCTACACCTTC.